This T cell receptor beta chain derives from a study of shared clonotypes between healthy human individuals. Study conclusions and caveats: Memory subsets generally showed smaller estimated richness than naive subsets did. Large sequencing depth failed to make sorted-subset sequencing complete, rarefaction showed. Clonotype sharing across donors was expected to vary with sequencing depth.

Generated by immunoSEQ multiplex PCR, the TCRdb table keeps only in-frame clones and is missing some. Of about 2.2 million clones in the sample, 93% are singletons; the top ten hold about 1.5%. The CDR3 is made up of 15 amino acids. Germline CDR1 WSHSY, CDR2 SAAADI. Trimming stripped 8 bases from V and 6 bases from J, with 23 bases between. Points on this clone: The antigen is not known.

Terminally differentiated effector memory CD45RA+ cells were excluded from the naive CD8 cells, which were CD45RO-negative and positively selected for CCR7. Recent acute infections and vaccinations were absent in the healthy HIV-negative adult donors. The sample comprised naive CD8+ T cells from PBMCs. The source is a man younger than 30 in good health. Some clones in this sample may be carry-over from other donors' samples. The chain carries TRBV10-2 and TRBJ2-7; TRBD2 might be the D (5 bases). In DNA form, the CDR3 reads TGCGCCAGCCACAAAGACGCAGGAGGTTTAAGCGAGCAGTACTTC. Its translation is CASHKDAGGLSEQYF.